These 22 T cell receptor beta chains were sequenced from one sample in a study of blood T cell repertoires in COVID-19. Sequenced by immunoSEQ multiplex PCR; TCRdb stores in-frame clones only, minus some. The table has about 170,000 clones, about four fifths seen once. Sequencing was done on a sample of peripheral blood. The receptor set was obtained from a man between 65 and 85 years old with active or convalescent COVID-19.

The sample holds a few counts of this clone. As DNA, the CDR3 is TGTGCTGCAGGGTACTATAATTCACCCCTCCACTTT. Its protein is CAAGYYNSPLHF. The rearrangement uses TRBV27 and TRBJ1-6; the D gene is possibly TRBD1 (5 bases). Germline-derived CDR1 and CDR2 are MNHEY and SMNVEV (reference sequence). This CDR3 has 12 residues.

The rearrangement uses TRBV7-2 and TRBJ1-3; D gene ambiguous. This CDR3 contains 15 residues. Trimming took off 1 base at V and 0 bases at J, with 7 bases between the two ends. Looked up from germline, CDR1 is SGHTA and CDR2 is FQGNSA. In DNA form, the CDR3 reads TGTGCCAGCAGCTTAGGTTGGAGCTCTGGAAACACCATATATTTT. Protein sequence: CASSLGWSSGNTIYF.

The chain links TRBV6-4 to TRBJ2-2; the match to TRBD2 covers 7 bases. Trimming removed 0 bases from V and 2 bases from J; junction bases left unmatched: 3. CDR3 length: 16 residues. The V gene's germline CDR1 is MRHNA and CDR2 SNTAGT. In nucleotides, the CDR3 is TGTGCCAGCAGTGACTCGGGAGGGATAAACACCGGGGAGCTGTTTTTT. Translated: CASSDSGGINTGELFF.

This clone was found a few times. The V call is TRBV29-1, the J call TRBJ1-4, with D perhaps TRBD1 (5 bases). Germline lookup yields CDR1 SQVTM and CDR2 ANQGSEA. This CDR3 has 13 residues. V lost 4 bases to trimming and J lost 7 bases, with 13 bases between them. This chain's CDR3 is CSVGPGYGEKLFF. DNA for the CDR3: TGCAGCGTTGGACCAGGGTATGGTGAAAAACTGTTTTTT.

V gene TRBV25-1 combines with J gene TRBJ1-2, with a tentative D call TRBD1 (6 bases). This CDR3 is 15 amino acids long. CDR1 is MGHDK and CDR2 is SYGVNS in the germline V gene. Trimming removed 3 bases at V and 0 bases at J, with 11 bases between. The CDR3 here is CASSEPGATNYGYTF. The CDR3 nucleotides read TGTGCCAGCAGTGAGCCAGGGGCGACTAACTATGGCTACACCTTC.

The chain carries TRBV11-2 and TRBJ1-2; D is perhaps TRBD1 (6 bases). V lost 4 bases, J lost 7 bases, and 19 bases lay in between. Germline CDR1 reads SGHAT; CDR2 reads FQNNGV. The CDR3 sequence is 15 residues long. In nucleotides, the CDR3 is TGTGCCAGCAGCTCGGGGGGCAGGTCGGGGTCTGGCTACACCTTC. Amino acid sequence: CASSSGGRSGSGYTF.

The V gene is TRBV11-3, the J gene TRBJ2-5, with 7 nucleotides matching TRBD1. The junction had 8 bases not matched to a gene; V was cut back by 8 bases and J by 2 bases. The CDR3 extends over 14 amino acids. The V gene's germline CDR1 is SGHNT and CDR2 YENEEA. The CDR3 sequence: CASSKGGSQETQYF. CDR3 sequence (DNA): TGTGCCAGCTCGAAAGGGGGCAGTCAAGAGACCCAGTACTTC. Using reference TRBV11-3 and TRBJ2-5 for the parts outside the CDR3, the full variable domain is EAGVVQSPRYKIIEKKQPVAFWCNPISGHNTLYWYLQNLGQGPELLIRYENEEAVDDSQLPKDRFSAERLKGVDSTLKIQPAELGDSAVYLCASSKGGSQETQYFGPGTRLLVL.

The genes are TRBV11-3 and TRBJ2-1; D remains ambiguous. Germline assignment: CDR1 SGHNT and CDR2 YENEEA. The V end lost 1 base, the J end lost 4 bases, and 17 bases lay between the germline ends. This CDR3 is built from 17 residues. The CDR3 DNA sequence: TGTGCCAGCAGCTTAGGTCGTAGTAGCTCATCTTACAATGAGCAGTTCTTC. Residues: CASSLGRSSSSYNEQFF.

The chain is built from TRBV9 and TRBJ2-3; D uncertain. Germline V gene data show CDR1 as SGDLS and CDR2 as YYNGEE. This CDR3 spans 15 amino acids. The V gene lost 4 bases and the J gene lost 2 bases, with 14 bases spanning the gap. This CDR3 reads CASSTRGGHTDTQYF. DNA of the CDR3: TGTGCCAGCAGCACCAGAGGTGGCCACACAGATACGCAGTATTTT.

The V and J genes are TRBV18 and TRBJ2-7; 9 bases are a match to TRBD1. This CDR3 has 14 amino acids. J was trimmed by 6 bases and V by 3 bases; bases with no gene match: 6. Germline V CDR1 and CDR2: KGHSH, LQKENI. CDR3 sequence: CASSPGQGFREQYF. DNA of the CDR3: TGTGCCAGCTCACCGGGACAGGGTTTCCGCGAGCAGTACTTC.

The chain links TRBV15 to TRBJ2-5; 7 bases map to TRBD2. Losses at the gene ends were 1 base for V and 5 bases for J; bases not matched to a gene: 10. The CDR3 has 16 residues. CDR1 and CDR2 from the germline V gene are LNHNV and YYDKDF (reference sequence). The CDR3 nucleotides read TGTGCCACCAGCAGAGTTGGCGGGAGAAGCGATGAGACCCAGTACTTC. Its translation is CATSRVGGRSDETQYF.

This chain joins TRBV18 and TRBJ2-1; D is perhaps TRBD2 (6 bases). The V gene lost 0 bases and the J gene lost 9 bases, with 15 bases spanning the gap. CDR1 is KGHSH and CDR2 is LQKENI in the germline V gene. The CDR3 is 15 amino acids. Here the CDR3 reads CASSPPAPRGTEQFF. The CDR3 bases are TGTGCCAGCTCACCACCGGCCCCGCGGGGAACTGAGCAGTTCTTC.

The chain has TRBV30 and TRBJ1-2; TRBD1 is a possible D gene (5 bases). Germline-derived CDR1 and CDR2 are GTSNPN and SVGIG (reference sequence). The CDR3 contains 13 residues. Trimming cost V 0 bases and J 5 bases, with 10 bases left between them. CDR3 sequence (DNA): TGTGCCTGGAGTGTAAAAGGGGTTTATGGCTACACCTTC. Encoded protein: CAWSVKGVYGYTF. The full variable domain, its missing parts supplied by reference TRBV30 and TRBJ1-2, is SQTIHQWPATLVQPVGSPLSLECTVEGTSNPNLYWYRQAAGRGLQLLFYSVGIGQISSEVPQNLSASRPQDRQFILSSKKLLLSDSGFYLCAWSVKGVYGYTFGSGTRLTVV.

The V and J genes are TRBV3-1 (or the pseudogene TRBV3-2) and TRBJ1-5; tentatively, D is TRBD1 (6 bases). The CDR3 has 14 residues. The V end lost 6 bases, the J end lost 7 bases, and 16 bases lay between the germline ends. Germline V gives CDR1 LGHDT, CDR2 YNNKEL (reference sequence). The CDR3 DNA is TGTGCCAGCAGAAGTACAGGGATTGGACAGCCCCAGCATTTT. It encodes CASRSTGIGQPQHF.

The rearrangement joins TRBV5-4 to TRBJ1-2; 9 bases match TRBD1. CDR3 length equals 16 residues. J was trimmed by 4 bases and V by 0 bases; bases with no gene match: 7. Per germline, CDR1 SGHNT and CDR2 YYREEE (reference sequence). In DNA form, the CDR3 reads TGTGCCAGCAGCTTGGCCGTTGGGACAGGGTTCTATGGCTACACCTTC. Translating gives CASSLAVGTGFYGYTF.

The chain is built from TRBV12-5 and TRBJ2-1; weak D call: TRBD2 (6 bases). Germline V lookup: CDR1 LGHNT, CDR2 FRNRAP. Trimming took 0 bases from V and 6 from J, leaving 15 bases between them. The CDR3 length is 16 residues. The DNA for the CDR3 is TGTGCTAGTGGTTTGGTAATTACTAGCTCGGGCAATGAGCAGTTCTTC. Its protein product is CASGLVITSSGNEQFF.

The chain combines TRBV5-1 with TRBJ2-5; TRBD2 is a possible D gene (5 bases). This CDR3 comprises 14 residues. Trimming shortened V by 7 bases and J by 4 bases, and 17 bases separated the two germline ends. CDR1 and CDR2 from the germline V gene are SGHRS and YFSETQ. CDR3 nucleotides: TGCGCCAGCGAAAGGGAGCCCTTGGGAGAGACCCAGTACTTC. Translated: CASEREPLGETQYF.

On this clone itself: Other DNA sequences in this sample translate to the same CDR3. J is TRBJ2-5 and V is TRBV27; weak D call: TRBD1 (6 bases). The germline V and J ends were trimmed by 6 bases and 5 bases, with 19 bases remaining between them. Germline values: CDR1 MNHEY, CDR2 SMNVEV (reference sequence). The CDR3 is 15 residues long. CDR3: CASSGLHRERETQYF. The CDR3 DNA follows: TGTGCCAGCAGCGGGTTGCACAGGGAGAGGGAGACCCAGTACTTC.

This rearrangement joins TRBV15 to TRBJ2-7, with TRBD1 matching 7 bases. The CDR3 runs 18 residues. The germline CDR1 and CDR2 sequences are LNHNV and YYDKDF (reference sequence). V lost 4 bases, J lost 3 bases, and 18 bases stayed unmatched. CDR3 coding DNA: TGTGCCACCAGCACCGCCTTAGACAGGGCCGGTAGTGACTACGAGCAGTACTTC. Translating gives CATSTALDRAGSDYEQYF.

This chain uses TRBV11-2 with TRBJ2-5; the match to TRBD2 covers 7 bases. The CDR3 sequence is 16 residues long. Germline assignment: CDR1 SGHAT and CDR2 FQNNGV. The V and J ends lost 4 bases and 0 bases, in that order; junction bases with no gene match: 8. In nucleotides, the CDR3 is TGTGCCAGCAGCTCTAGCGGCAAACAGTACCAAGAGACCCAGTACTTC. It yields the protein CASSSSGKQYQETQYF.

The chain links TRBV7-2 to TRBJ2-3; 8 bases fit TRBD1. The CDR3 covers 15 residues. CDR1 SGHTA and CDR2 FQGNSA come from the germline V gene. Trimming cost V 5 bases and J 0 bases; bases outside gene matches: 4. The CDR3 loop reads CASSGQGTSTDTQYF. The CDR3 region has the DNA TGTGCCAGCAGCGGACAGGGTACTAGCACAGATACGCAGTATTTT. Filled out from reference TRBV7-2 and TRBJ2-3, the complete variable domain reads GAGVSQSPSNKVTEKGKDVELRCDPISGHTALYWYRQSLGQGLEFLIYFQGNSAPDKSGLPSDRFSAERTGGSVSTLTIQRTQQEDSAVYLCASSGQGTSTDTQYFGPGTRLTVL.

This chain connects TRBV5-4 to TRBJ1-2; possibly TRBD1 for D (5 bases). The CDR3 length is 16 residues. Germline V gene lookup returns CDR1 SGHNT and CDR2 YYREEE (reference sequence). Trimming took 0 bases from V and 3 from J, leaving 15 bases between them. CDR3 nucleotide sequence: TGTGCCAGCAGCTTGGCCAATCAGGGTGTTGACTATGGCTACACCTTC. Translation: CASSLANQGVDYGYTF. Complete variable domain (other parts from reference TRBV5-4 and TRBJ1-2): ETGVTQSPTHLIKTRGQQVTLRCSSQSGHNTVSWYQQALGQGPQFIFQYYREEENGRGNFPPRFSGLQFPNYSSELNVNALELDDSALYLCASSLANQGVDYGYTFGSGTRLTVV.